This is a list of T cell receptor beta chains from one sample in a study of radiotherapy plus CTLA-4 blockade in lung cancer. Sequencing used immunoSEQ multiplex PCR; TCRdb keeps in-frame clones, though not all of them. The sample comprises 100,000 or so clones, roughly 80% of which are singletons, and around 25% rests with the top ten. This specimen was peripheral blood, taken from a patient treated with radiotherapy plus ipilimumab. These receptors originate from a human donor with non-small cell lung cancer that progressed on radiotherapy plus ipilimumab. Both conserved end residues are part of each CDR3. Fields, in order: V gene, clone size, J gene, D gene, CDR3 protein, CDR3 DNA. A D gene is named only where the DNA matches it firmly. Clone size is stated in some rows and not others, as once, few, many or a class when expanded.

TRBV9	.	TRBJ2-1	TRBD2	CASSPQSSSGRQFF	TGTGCCAGCAGCCCCCAGTCCAGTAGCGGGAGACAGTTCTTC
TRBV27	.	TRBJ2-1	.	CASTTQRSSYNEQFF	TGTGCCAGCACTACACAGAGGAGCTCCTACAATGAGCAGTTCTTC
TRBV7-9	.	TRBJ2-2	TRBD2	CASSPSGIGTGELFF	TGTGCCAGCAGCCCTAGCGGGATAGGCACCGGGGAGCTGTTTTTT
TRBV5-4	few	TRBJ2-3	TRBD2	CASSTTSGRYNTQYF	TGTGCCAGCAGCACGACTAGCGGGAGGTACAATACGCAGTATTTT
TRBV7-2	once	TRBJ2-7	TRBD1	CASSESGTGVYEQYF	TGTGCCAGCAGCGAATCCGGGACAGGGGTCTACGAGCAGTACTTC
TRBV5-1	.	TRBJ2-3	.	CASFEFSTDTQYF	TGCGCCAGCTTCGAGTTCTCCACAGATACGCAGTATTTT
TRBV7-2	.	TRBJ2-1	.	CASSLYFEQFF	TGTGCCAGCAGCTTATACTTTGAGCAGTTCTTC
TRBV19	.	TRBJ2-5	.	CASSKTGQETQYF	TGTGCCAGTAGTAAAACAGGGCAAGAGACCCAGTACTTC
TRBV5-1	.	TRBJ2-3	TRBD2	CASSTGLSGLPDTQYF	TGCGCCAGCAGCACTGGACTTAGCGGGCTCCCAGATACGCAGTATTTT
TRBV5-1	.	TRBJ2-3	.	CASSLGDTDTQYF	TGCGCCAGCAGCTTAGGGGATACAGATACGCAGTATTTT
TRBV28	.	TRBJ1-5	.	CASSLFYGGNQPQHF	TGTGCCAGCAGTTTATTTTATGGTGGCAATCAGCCCCAGCATTTT
TRBV19	many	TRBJ2-3	.	CANLGVAVQKVDTQYF	TGTGCCAACCTTGGGGTGGCGGTCCAAAAGGTAGATACGCAGTATTTT
TRBV19	.	TRBJ2-4	TRBD1	CASSLPSGQGDIQYF	TGTGCCAGTAGCCTCCCCTCCGGACAGGGAGACATTCAGTACTTC
TRBV27	.	TRBJ2-1	.	CASSLSPGAYNEQFF	TGTGCCAGCAGTTTATCCCCGGGGGCCTACAATGAGCAGTTCTTC
TRBV5-1	.	TRBJ2-3	.	CASRYSDPTDTQYF	TGCGCCAGCAGATATAGCGACCCGACAGATACGCAGTATTTT
TRBV5-4	.	TRBJ1-2	TRBD1	CASRDGTETAGYTF	TGTGCCAGCAGGGATGGGACAGAGACGGCTGGCTACACCTTC
TRBV6-1	.	TRBJ2-3	TRBD1	CASSEWTGASTDTQYF	TGTGCCAGCAGTGAGTGGACAGGAGCTAGCACAGATACGCAGTATTTT
TRBV5-5	.	TRBJ1-1	.	CASSVGQWNTEAFF	TGTGCCAGCAGCGTAGGACAGTGGAACACTGAAGCTTTCTTT
TRBV5-1	.	TRBJ1-6	.	CASGRDGDNSPLHF	TGCGCCAGCGGGCGGGACGGAGATAATTCACCCCTCCACTTT
TRBV29-1	.	TRBJ2-2	TRBD2	CSVLAGRNTGELFF	TGCAGCGTTCTAGCGGGGAGGAACACCGGGGAGCTGTTTTTT
TRBV10-1	.	TRBJ2-1	TRBD2	CASSKAGGKNEQFF	TGCGCCAGCAGTAAAGCGGGAGGGAAAAATGAGCAGTTCTTC
TRBV28	.	TRBJ2-7	.	CASSLSPLTGLYEQYF	TGTGCCAGCAGTTTATCCCCCCTAACAGGGCTCTACGAGCAGTACTTC
TRBV27	.	TRBJ2-2	TRBD1	CASSLSGTVTGELFF	TGTGCCAGCAGTTTATCCGGGACAGTCACCGGGGAGCTGTTTTTT
TRBV5-4	.	TRBJ2-2	.	CASSRDGNTGELFF	TGTGCCAGCAGCCGGGACGGGAACACCGGGGAGCTGTTTTTT
TRBV5-4	.	TRBJ2-5	TRBD1	CASTGQGSETQYF	TGTGCCAGCACGGGACAGGGTTCGGAGACCCAGTACTTC
TRBV6-1	.	TRBJ2-7	.	CASSEGPLYEQYF	TGTGCCAGCAGTGAGGGGCCGCTCTACGAGCAGTACTTC